Reported below is one T cell receptor beta chain. Looked up from germline, CDR1 is LNHNV and CDR2 is YYDKDF (reference sequence). Trimming removed 3 bases from V and 1 base from J, with 15 bases in between. This CDR3 contains 16 residues. This sample stems from a study of blood T cell repertoires in COVID-19. Across the study: The study drew acute and convalescent COVID-19 samples from the United States, Italy and Spain. PBMCs, B-cell-depleted T cells, or T cells were the source of the cDNA or gDNA that made up the material.

Authors' processing steps: Amplification from reference gene primers served as the basis for estimated nucleated cell counts. Some clones are missing from TCRdb's copy, which holds only in-frame ones; the method was immunoSEQ multiplex PCR. V and J calls and clone size are as listed in that table; D and trimming were resolved from the DNA. The sample has approximately 210,000 clones, about 90% seen once. This clonotype was sampled from a man in his forties with active or convalescent COVID-19. The chain recombines TRBV15 with TRBJ1-1; possibly TRBD1 for D (5 bases). The sample consisted of peripheral blood. The CDR3 DNA follows: TGTGCCACCAGCAGTTGGAATAGGCAGGGGAACACTGAAGCTTTCTTT. Protein product: CATSSWNRQGNTEAFF.